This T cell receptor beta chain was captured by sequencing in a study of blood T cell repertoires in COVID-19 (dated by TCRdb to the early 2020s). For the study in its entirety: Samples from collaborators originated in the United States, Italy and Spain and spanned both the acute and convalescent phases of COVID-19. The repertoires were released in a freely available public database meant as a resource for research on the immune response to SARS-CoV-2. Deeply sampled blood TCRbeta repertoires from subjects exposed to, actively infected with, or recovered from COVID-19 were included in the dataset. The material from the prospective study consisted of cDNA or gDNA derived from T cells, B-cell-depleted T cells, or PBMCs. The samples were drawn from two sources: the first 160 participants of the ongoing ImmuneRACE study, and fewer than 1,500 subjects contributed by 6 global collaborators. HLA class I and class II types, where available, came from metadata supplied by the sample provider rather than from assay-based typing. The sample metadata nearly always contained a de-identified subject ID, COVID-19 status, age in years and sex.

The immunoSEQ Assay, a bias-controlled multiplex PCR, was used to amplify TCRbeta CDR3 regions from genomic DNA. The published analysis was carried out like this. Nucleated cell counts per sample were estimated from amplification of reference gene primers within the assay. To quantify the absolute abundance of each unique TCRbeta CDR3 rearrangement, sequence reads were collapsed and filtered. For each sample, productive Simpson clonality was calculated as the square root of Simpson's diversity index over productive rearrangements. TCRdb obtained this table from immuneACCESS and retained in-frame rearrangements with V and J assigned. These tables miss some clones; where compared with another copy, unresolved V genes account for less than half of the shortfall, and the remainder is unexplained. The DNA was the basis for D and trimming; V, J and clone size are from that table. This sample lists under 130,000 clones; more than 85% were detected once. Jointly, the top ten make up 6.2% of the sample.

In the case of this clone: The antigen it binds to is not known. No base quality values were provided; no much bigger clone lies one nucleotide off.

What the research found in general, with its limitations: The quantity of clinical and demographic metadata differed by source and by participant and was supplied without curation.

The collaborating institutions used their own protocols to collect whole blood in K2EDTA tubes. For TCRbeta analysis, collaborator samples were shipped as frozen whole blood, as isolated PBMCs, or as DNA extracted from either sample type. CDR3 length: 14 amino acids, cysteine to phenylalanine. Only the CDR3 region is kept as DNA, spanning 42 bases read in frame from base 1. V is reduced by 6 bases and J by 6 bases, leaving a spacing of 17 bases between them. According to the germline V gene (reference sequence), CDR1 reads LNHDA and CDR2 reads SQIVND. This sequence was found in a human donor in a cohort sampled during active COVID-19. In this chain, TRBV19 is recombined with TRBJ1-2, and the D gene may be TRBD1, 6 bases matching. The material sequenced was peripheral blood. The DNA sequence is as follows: TGTGCCAGTAGCCGGGACACCAACCGTCATGGCTACACCTTC. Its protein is CASSRDTNRHGYTF.